These 31 T cell receptor beta chains originate from one sample sequenced in a study of siplizumab effects on memory and regulatory T cells. Profiling relied on immunoSEQ multiplex PCR, and the TCRdb table lists in-frame clones only, not all of them. The sample consists of around 100,000 clones, more than 85% of them appearing once. Input material: CD4+ T cells sorted from blood. These receptors were taken from a human donor in good health.

This clone is a singleton in its sample. This chain connects TRBV7-8 to TRBJ2-1, with TRBD2 matching over 7 bases. This CDR3 is 13 amino acids long. Looked up from germline, CDR1 is SGHVS and CDR2 is FQNEAQ. J was trimmed by 7 bases and V by 6 bases; bases with no gene match: 6. In DNA form, the CDR3 reads TGTGCCAGCAGATCCTTTAGCGGGAATGAGCAGTTCTTC. This codes for CASRSFSGNEQFF.

V gene TRBV5-4 combines with J gene TRBJ1-2; TRBD1 might be the D (5 bases). The CDR3 has 14 residues. The germline V gene has CDR1 SGHNT and CDR2 YYREEE (reference sequence). Deletions cut 2 bases from V and 2 bases from J, with 10 bases between. CDR3 sequence: CASSFDAGNYGYTF. CDR3 in DNA: TGTGCCAGCAGCTTTGATGCAGGGAACTATGGCTACACCTTC.

The chain couples TRBV7-3 to TRBJ2-1; the D gene is possibly TRBD1 (6 bases). The CDR3 has 15 amino acids. The V gene's germline CDR1 is SGHTA and CDR2 FQGTGA. The V end lost 4 bases, the J end lost 6 bases, and 16 bases lay between the germline ends. In nucleotides, the CDR3 is TGTGCCAGCAGCTCCCAGGGGCTAGGCGGCAATGAGCAGTTCTTC. This gives the protein CASSSQGLGGNEQFF.

This clone was counted a single time. The chain combines TRBV10-2 with TRBJ2-3; the match to TRBD2 covers 7 bases. The CDR3 has 13 residues. The germline V gene encodes CDR1 WSHSY and CDR2 SAAADI. With 7 bases clipped from V and 8 bases from J, the junction kept 9 bases outside the gene matches. The CDR3 region has the DNA TGCGCCAGCAAGTACAGCGGGGCGGGTACGCAGTATTTT. Translating gives CASKYSGAGTQYF.

J is TRBJ2-1 and V is TRBV5-6; D unclear. The CDR3 runs to 11 residues. The V end lost 1 base, the J end lost 6 bases, and 2 bases lay between the germline ends. Germline lookup yields CDR1 SGHDT and CDR2 YYEEEE. CDR3 sequence: CASSLINEQFF. The DNA for the CDR3 is TGTGCCAGCAGCTTGATCAATGAGCAGTTCTTC.

The CDR3 DNA reads as TGTGCCAGCAGTTTTTTGGAGGGAGGGAAGTACAATGAGCAGTTCTTC. It yields the protein CASSFLEGGKYNEQFF. The chain carries TRBV28 and TRBJ2-1, with TRBD2 identical over 7 bases. Germline CDR1 is MDHEN and CDR2 is SYDVKM. The CDR3 covers 16 residues. Trimming at V came to 3 bases and at J to 4 bases, leaving 9 bases not matched to a gene.

The gene calls are TRBV5-1 and TRBJ1-1; D is undetermined. The ends were cut back, 0 bases at V and 0 bases at J, with 6 bases in the middle. Germline CDR1 is SGHRS and CDR2 is YFSETQ. The CDR3 covers 14 residues. The CDR3 nucleotides are TGCGCCAGCAGCTTGGTGGTCTTGAACACTGAAGCTTTCTTT. This codes for CASSLVVLNTEAFF.

The chain couples TRBV5-1 to TRBJ2-5; 8 bases match TRBD2. The V segment lost 6 bases and the J segment 5 bases; nucleotides outside the gene matches: 12. Per the germline V gene, CDR1 is SGHRS and CDR2 is YFSETQ. This CDR3 has 15 amino acids. DNA of the CDR3: TGCGCCAGCACTCCCCTGGGAGCGGGAGCGGAGACCCAGTACTTC. As protein: CASTPLGAGAETQYF.

The J gene is TRBJ1-2, the V gene TRBV6-1, with 9 bases aligning to TRBD1. This CDR3 comprises 15 residues. V shed 6 bases, J shed 5 bases, and the junction held 10 bases outside the gene matches. CDR1 and CDR2 (germline): MNHNS, SASEGT. In nucleotides, the CDR3 is TGTGCCAGCAGAGAACCGGGACAGGGAATATATGGCTACACCTTC. Residues: CASREPGQGIYGYTF.

J is TRBJ1-1 and V is TRBV30, with D unresolved. V was pared by 1 base and J by 1 base, with 13 bases between. Per germline, CDR1 GTSNPN and CDR2 SVGIG (reference sequence). CDR3 size: 15 residues. DNA for the CDR3: TGTGCCTGGAGTGCCCTACCGAGGGCGAACACTGAAGCTTTCTTT. It encodes CAWSALPRANTEAFF.

V is TRBV27 and J is TRBJ2-7; tentatively, D is TRBD1 or TRBD2 (7 bases each). Germline lookup yields CDR1 MNHEY and CDR2 SMNVEV (reference sequence). The CDR3 contains 16 residues. Trimming took off 6 bases at V and 3 bases at J, with 21 bases between the two ends. The CDR3 coding sequence is TGTGCCAGCAGGAACAGACAGGGAGGGAAACTCTACGAGCAGTACTTC. The encoded protein is CASRNRQGGKLYEQYF.

This clone occurred a few times. This chain links TRBV6-4 with TRBJ2-2; D is uncertain. Germline CDR1 is MRHNA and CDR2 is SNTAGT. The CDR3 has 13 residues. The ends were cut back, 5 bases at V and 3 bases at J, with 7 bases in the middle. DNA of the CDR3: TGTGCCAGCAGTAGGCAGGACACCGGGGAGCTGTTTTTT. It codes for CASSRQDTGELFF.

The chain is built from TRBV10-3 and TRBJ2-2, with a weak D call TRBD2 (6 bases). CDR1 is ENHRY and CDR2 is SYGVKD in the germline V gene. Trimming left V 3 bases short and J 8 bases short, with 7 bases between. There are 12 residues in the CDR3. CDR3 nucleotide sequence: TGTGCCATCAGTGATCGGGAGGGGGAGCTGTTTTTT. Translated, it gives CAISDREGELFF.

The chain links TRBV2 to TRBJ2-3; 14 positions agree with TRBD2. Trimming at V came to 6 bases and at J to 5 bases, leaving 4 bases not matched to a gene. Germline V lookup: CDR1 SNHLY, CDR2 FYNNEI. The CDR3 loop spans 15 amino acids. The CDR3 here is CASRETSGRVDTQYF. The CDR3 DNA reads TGTGCCAGCAGGGAGACTAGCGGGAGGGTAGATACGCAGTATTTT.

The chain uses TRBV25-1 and TRBJ2-5; TRBD2 aligns across 10 bases. The CDR3 has 17 residues. With V trimmed by 5 bases and J by 2 bases, 11 bases remained unmatched. Germline CDR1 reads MGHDK; CDR2 reads SYGVNS. The CDR3 DNA reads TGTGCCAGCAGTACTCCCCGGACTAGCGGACCTCAAGAGACCCAGTACTTC. This translates into CASSTPRTSGPQETQYF.

This clone has just a few counts. The V and J genes are TRBV18 and TRBJ2-6; TRBD1 matches 8 bases. There are 18 residues in the CDR3. V dropped 2 bases and J dropped 1; count of bases not matched to a gene: 7. In germline, CDR1 is KGHSH, CDR2 LQKENI. This CDR3 reads CASSPGGQGRSGANVLTF. The CDR3 DNA is TGTGCCAGCTCACCAGGAGGACAGGGAAGGTCTGGGGCCAACGTCCTGACTTTC.

The chain recombines TRBV27 with TRBJ1-1; 7 nucleotides match TRBD1. This CDR3 comprises 17 residues. The V and J ends lost 6 bases and 3 bases, in that order; junction bases with no gene match: 16. In germline, CDR1 is MNHEY, CDR2 SMNVEV (reference sequence). CDR3 nucleotides: TGTGCCAGCAGAGGATCCGGGACAGCGAGGAGGGACACTGAAGCTTTCTTT. Encoded protein: CASRGSGTARRDTEAFF.

This clone was seen more than once but under ten times. DNA of the CDR3: TGTGCCAGCAGCTTAAATAGCAATCAGCCCCAGCATTTT. Residues: CASSLNSNQPQHF. The chain has TRBV7-6 and TRBJ1-5; D is unclear. Germline loops: CDR1 SGHVS, CDR2 FNYEAQ. V shed 2 bases and J shed 0 bases, with 2 bases lying between them. CDR3 length: 13 residues.

The genes are TRBV27 and TRBJ1-1; maybe TRBD1 (5 bases). V dropped 2 bases and J dropped 10 bases, with 17 bases sitting between them. The CDR3 covers 14 residues. CDR1 and CDR2 from the germline V gene are MNHEY and SMNVEV (reference sequence). CDR3 residues: CASSLRGGFHGAFF. The CDR3 nucleotides are TGTGCCAGCAGTTTAAGGGGCGGGTTTCATGGAGCTTTCTTT.

The J gene is TRBJ2-4, the V gene TRBV19; D gene ambiguous. Germline values: CDR1 LNHDA, CDR2 SQIVND (reference sequence). Trimming stripped 4 bases from V and 8 bases from J, with 9 bases between. This CDR3 region has 12 residues. Written as DNA, the CDR3 is TGTGCCAGTAGTACCACCACGTACATTCAGTACTTC. Translating it yields CASSTTTYIQYF.

The rearrangement links TRBV18 to TRBJ2-7, with D perhaps matching TRBD1 or TRBD2 (5 bases each). The CDR3 extends over 15 amino acids. Per germline, CDR1 KGHSH and CDR2 LQKENI. V was shortened by 6 bases and J by 7 bases, with 22 bases between the two germline ends. The CDR3 protein is CASSQSGGSYYEQYF. Here the CDR3 DNA reads TGTGCCAGCTCCCAGAGTGGGGGAAGCTATTATGAGCAGTACTTC. Complete variable domain (other parts from reference TRBV18 and TRBJ2-7): NAGVMQNPRHLVRRRGQEARLRCSPMKGHSHVYWYRQLPEEGLKFMVYLQKENIIDESGMPKERFSAEFPKEGPSILRIQQVVRGDSAAYFCASSQSGGSYYEQYFGPGTRLTVT.

The chain is built from TRBV28 and TRBJ1-4, with D possibly TRBD1 on 5 matching bases. Between the trimmed V and J ends, which lost 3 bases and 8 bases, there was a span of 7 bases. Germline CDR1 and CDR2: MDHEN and SYDVKM. The CDR3 is 12 residues long. Here the CDR3 DNA reads TGTGCCAGCAGTTTCGGGGGGGAAAAACTGTTTTTT. Translated: CASSFGGEKLFF.

The chain joins TRBV9 to TRBJ1-1, with 8 positions matching TRBD1. V was pared by 4 bases and J by 1 base, with 15 bases of the junction left unmatched. The CDR3 loop spans 18 amino acids. The germline gives CDR1 SGDLS, CDR2 YYNGEE. The CDR3 DNA reads as TGTGCCAGCAGCCCCCAGGGGGCAGTTCTAATCCGGAACACTGAAGCTTTCTTT. Its protein is CASSPQGAVLIRNTEAFF.

The genes are TRBV5-1 and TRBJ2-1; unclear D gene. This CDR3 region has 13 residues. Germline V gives CDR1 SGHRS, CDR2 YFSETQ. Trimming removed 4 bases from V and 6 bases from J, with 11 bases in between. The CDR3 region has the DNA TGCGCCAGCAGCATGCGGCTAGTCAATGAGCAGTTCTTC. Translation gives CASSMRLVNEQFF.

V usage is TRBV7-8 and J usage is TRBJ2-1, with D perhaps matching TRBD2 (5 bases). CDR3 length equals 15 residues. Germline CDR1 SGHVS, CDR2 FQNEAQ. V lost 1 base and J lost 4, with 11 bases in between. This CDR3 reads CASSLVRLTYNEQFF. As DNA, the CDR3 is TGTGCCAGCAGCTTAGTTCGACTAACATACAATGAGCAGTTCTTC.

The gene calls are TRBV4-1 and TRBJ2-1, with 14 bases lining up with TRBD2. CDR3 length: 18 amino acids. V was pared by 4 bases and J by 1 base, with 6 bases of the junction left unmatched. The germline V gene encodes CDR1 MGHRA and CDR2 YSYEKL. The CDR3 nucleotides are TGCGCCAGCAGCCTGGGACTAGCGGGAGAGATTTCCTACAATGAGCAGTTCTTC. It translates to CASSLGLAGEISYNEQFF.

V usage is TRBV28 and J usage is TRBJ1-6, with 7 bases matching TRBD1. V lost 10 bases and J lost 7; bases outside the gene matches: 19. This CDR3 has 17 residues. The germline V gene encodes CDR1 MDHEN and CDR2 SYDVKM. The CDR3 is CAIPQSVGGTANSPLHF. CDR3 nucleotides: TGTGCCATCCCTCAATCAGTCGGCGGGACAGCAAATTCACCCCTCCACTTT.

The J gene is TRBJ2-4, the V gene TRBV19; D not certain. Germline CDR1 is LNHDA and CDR2 is SQIVND (reference sequence). This CDR3 is 13 amino acids long. Trimming pared 10 bases from V and 0 bases from J, leaving 10 bases between. The CDR3 DNA is TGTGCCACCATGACCCTAGCCAAAAACATTCAGTACTTC. This translates into CATMTLAKNIQYF.

V gene TRBV7-9 combines with J gene TRBJ2-7; 7 bases align to TRBD1. The CDR3 consists of 13 residues. In germline, CDR1 is SEHNR, CDR2 FQNEAQ (reference sequence). The ends lost 5 bases at V and 6 bases at J; junction bases unmatched: 7. The CDR3 spells CASSVQGLSEQYF. The DNA for the CDR3 is TGTGCCAGCAGCGTACAGGGGTTGAGCGAGCAGTACTTC.

J is TRBJ2-2 and V is TRBV6-1; 10 bases line up with TRBD1. V lost 7 bases, J lost 7 bases, and 6 bases stayed unmatched. Looked up from germline, CDR1 is MNHNS and CDR2 is SASEGT. The CDR3 spans 14 residues. The CDR3 loop is CASTRQGASGELFF. CDR3 DNA sequence: TGTGCCAGCACTAGACAGGGGGCGAGCGGGGAGCTGTTTTTT.

The chain carries TRBV27 and TRBJ2-3; 10 positions match TRBD2. From germline, CDR1 is MNHEY and CDR2 SMNVEV (reference sequence). The CDR3 contains 17 residues. J was trimmed by 0 bases and V by 5 bases; bases with no gene match: 8. CDR3 in amino acids: CASSKKWTSGSTDTQYF. The CDR3 DNA follows: TGTGCCAGCAGTAAGAAATGGACTAGCGGTAGCACAGATACGCAGTATTTT.